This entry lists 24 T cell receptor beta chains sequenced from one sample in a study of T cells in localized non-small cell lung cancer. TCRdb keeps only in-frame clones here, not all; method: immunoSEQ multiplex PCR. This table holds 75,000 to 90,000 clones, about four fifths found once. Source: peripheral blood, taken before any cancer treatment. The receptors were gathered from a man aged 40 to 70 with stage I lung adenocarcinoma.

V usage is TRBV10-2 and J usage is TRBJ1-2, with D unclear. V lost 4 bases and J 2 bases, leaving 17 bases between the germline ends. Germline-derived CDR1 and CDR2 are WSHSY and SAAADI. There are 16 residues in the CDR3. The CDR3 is CASSGVNRLQNYGYTF. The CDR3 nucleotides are TGCGCCAGCAGTGGAGTAAACCGACTGCAAAACTATGGCTACACCTTC.

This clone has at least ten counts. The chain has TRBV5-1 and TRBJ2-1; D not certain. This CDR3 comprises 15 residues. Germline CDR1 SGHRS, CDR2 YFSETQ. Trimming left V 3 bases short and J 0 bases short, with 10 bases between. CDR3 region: CASSSSFSSYNEQFF. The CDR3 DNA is TGCGCCAGCAGCTCAAGCTTCAGCTCCTACAATGAGCAGTTCTTC.

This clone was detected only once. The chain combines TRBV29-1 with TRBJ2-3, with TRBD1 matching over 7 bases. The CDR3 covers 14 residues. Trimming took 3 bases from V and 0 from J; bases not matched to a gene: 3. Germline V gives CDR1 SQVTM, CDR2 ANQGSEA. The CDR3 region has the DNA TGCAGCGTTGACGGGACAGAAAGCACAGATACGCAGTATTTT. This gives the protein CSVDGTESTDTQYF.

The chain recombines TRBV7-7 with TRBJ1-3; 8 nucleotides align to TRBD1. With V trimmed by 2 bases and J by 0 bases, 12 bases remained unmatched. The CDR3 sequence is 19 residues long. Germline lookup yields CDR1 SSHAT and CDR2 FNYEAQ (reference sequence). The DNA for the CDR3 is TGTGCCAGCAGCTTATCACCCCCGGGACAGGCGCTCTCTGGAAACACCATATATTTT. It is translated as CASSLSPPGQALSGNTIYF.

As DNA, the CDR3 is TGCGCCAGCAACCCGGGACTAGCTCCGAACACCGGGGAGCTGTTTTTT. Its translation is CASNPGLAPNTGELFF. V and J are TRBV5-1 and TRBJ2-2; TRBD2 matches 9 bases. The CDR3 extends over 16 amino acids. Looked up from germline, CDR1 is SGHRS and CDR2 is YFSETQ. V lost 6 bases and J lost 0; bases outside the gene matches: 6.

CDR3 sequence: CASSAGDAYGYTF. CDR3 bases: TGTGCCAGCTCAGCAGGGGACGCTTATGGCTACACCTTC. The chain links TRBV18 to TRBJ1-2; perhaps TRBD1 as D (6 bases). V was clipped by 5 bases and J by 5 bases, with 12 bases between them. The CDR3 is 13 amino acids. Germline CDR1 KGHSH, CDR2 LQKENI.

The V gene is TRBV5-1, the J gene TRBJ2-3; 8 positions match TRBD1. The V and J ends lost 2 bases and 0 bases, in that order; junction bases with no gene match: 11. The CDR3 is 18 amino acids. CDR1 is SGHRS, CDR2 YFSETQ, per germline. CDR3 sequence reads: CASSFGDRQSPSTDTQYF. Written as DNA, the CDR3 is TGCGCCAGCAGCTTTGGGGACAGGCAATCCCCTAGCACAGATACGCAGTATTTT.

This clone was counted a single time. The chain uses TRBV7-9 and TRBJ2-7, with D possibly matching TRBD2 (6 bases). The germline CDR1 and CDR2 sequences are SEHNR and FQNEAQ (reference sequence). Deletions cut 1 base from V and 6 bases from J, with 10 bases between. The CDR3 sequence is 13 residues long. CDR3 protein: CASSLGARGEQYF. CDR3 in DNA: TGTGCCAGCAGCTTAGGGGCGCGGGGCGAGCAGTACTTC.

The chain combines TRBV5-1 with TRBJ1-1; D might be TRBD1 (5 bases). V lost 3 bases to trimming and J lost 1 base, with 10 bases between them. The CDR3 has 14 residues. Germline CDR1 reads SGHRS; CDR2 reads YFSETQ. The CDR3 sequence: CASSYTGSNTEAFF. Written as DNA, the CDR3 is TGCGCCAGCAGCTACACAGGATCGAACACTGAAGCTTTCTTT.

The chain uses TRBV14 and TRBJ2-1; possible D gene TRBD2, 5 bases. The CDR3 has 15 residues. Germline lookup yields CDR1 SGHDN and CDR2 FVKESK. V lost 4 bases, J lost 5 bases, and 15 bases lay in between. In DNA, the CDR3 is TGTGCCAGCAGCCTCGGACTTCTTCGGGACAATGAGCAGTTCTTC. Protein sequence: CASSLGLLRDNEQFF.

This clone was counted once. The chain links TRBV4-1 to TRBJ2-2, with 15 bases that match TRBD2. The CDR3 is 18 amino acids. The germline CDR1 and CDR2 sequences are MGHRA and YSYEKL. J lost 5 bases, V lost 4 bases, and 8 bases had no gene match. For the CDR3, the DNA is TGCGCCAGCAGCCTATACCCCGGGACTAGCGGGAGGACCGGGGAGCTGTTTTTT. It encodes CASSLYPGTSGRTGELFF.

The DNA for the CDR3 is TGTGCCAGCAGTGCGCGAACTAATGAAAAACTGTTTTTT. As protein: CASSARTNEKLFF. The chain uses TRBV27 and TRBJ1-4, with D unresolved. Between the trimmed V and J ends, which lost 5 bases and 1 base, there was a span of 5 bases. The germline V gene has CDR1 MNHEY and CDR2 SMNVEV (reference sequence). The CDR3 contains 13 residues.

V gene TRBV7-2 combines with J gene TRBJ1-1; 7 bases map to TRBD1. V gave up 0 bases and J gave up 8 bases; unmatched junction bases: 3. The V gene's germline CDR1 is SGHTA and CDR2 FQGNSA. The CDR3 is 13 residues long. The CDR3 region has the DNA TGTGCCAGCAGCTTAGCCGCACAGGGGGAAGCTTTCTTT. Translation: CASSLAAQGEAFF.

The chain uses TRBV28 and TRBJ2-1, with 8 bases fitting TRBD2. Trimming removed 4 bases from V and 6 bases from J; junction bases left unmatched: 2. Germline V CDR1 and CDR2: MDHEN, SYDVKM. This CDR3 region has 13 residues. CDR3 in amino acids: CASSSGTSNEQFF. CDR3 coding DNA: TGTGCCAGCAGTTCTGGGACTAGCAATGAGCAGTTCTTC. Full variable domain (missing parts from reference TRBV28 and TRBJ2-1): DVKVTQSSRYLVKRTGEKVFLECVQDMDHENMFWYRQDPGLGLRLIYFSYDVKMKEKGDIPEGYSVSREKKERFSLILESASTNQTSMYLCASSSGTSNEQFFGPGTRLTVL.

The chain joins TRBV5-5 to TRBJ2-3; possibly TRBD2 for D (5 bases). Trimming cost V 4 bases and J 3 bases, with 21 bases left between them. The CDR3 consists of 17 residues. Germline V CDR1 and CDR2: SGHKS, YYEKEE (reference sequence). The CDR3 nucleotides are TGTGCCAGCAGCCGTAGCGAACCGGCAGGAATAACAGATACGCAGTATTTT. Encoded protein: CASSRSEPAGITDTQYF.

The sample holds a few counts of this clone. CDR3 amino acids: CASGETRSYGYTF. The CDR3 bases are TGCGCCAGCGGAGAAACACGATCCTATGGCTACACCTTC. The chain employs TRBV10-2 and TRBJ1-2; D uncertain. The CDR3 sequence is 13 residues long. Germline lookup yields CDR1 WSHSY and CDR2 SAAADI. Trimming pared 8 bases from V and 4 bases from J, leaving 14 bases between.

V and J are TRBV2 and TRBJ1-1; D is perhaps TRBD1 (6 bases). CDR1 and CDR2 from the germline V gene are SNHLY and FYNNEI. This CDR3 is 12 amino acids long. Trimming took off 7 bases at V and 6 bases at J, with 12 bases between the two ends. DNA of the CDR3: TGTGCCAGCACCCGACAGGTCCCTGAAGCTTTCTTT. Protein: CASTRQVPEAFF.

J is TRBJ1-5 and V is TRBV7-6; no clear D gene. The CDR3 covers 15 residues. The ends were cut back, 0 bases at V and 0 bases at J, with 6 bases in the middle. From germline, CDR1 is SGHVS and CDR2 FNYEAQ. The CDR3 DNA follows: TGTGCCAGCAGCTTAGCAGGGAATAGCAATCAGCCCCAGCATTTT. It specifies CASSLAGNSNQPQHF. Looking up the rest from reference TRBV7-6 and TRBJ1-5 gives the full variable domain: GAGVSQSPRYKVTKRGQDVALRCDPISGHVSLYWYRQALGQGPEFLTYFNYEAQQDKSGLPNDRFSAERPEGSISTLTIQRTEQRDSAMYRCASSLAGNSNQPQHFGDGTRLSIL.

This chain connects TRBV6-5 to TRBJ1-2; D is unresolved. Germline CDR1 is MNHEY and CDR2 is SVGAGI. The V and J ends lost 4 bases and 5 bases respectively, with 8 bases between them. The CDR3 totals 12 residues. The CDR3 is CASSSDQYGYTF. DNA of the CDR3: TGTGCCAGCAGTTCAGATCAGTATGGCTACACCTTC.

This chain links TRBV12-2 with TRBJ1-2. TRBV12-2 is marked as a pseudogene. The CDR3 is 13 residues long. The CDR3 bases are TGTGCAAGTCGCTTACGGGCCCCCCATGGCTACACCTTC. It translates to CASRLRAPHGYTF.

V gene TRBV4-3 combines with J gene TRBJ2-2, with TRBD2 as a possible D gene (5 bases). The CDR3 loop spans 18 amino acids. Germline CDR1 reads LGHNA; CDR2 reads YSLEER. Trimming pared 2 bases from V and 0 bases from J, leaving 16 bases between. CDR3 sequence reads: CASSQLLYGEPNTGELFF. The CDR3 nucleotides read TGCGCCAGCAGCCAACTTTTGTACGGGGAACCGAACACCGGGGAGCTGTTTTTT.

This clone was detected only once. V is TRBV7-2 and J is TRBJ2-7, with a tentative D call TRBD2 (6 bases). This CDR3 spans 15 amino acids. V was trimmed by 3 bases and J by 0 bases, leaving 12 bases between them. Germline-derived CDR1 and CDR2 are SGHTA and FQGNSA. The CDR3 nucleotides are TGTGCCAGCAGCTTCGACCGGGACTCCTCCTACGAGCAGTACTTC. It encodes CASSFDRDSSYEQYF.

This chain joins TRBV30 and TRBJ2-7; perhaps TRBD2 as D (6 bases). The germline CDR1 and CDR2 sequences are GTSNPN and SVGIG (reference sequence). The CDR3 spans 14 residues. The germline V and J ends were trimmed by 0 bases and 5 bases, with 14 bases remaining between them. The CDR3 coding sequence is TGTGCCTGGAGTGTACTGAACCCGGGGGACGAGCAGTACTTC. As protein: CAWSVLNPGDEQYF.

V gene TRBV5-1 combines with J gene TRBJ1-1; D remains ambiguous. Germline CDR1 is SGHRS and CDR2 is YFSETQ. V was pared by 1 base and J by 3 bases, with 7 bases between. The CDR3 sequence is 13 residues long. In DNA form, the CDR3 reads TGCGCCAGCAGCTTGTTCCAGGACACTGAAGCTTTCTTT. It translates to CASSLFQDTEAFF.